These T cell receptor beta chains were read from a single sample in a study of stem cell transplantation in POMP-related autoinflammatory disease. Clones were sequenced by immunoSEQ multiplex PCR, and TCRdb holds only the in-frame ones, with some missing. The sample records 25,000 to 30,000 clones, 82% being singletons. The input for sequencing was CD4+ T cells from PBMCs, taken before stem cell transplantation. The receptors derive from a human donor with POMP-related autoinflammation and immune dysregulation (PRAID). CDR3s include the opening cysteine and the closing phenylalanine or tryptophan. A D gene is named only where the DNA matches it firmly. Clone size appears in some rows only: once, few, many, or a class for an expanded clone.

v_call: TRBV19; j_call: TRBJ1-2; clone_size: -; d_call: -; cdr3_aa: CASSIDSSLGYTF; cdr3_nt: TGTGCCAGTAGTATAGATTCGAGTCTTGGCTACACCTTC
v_call: TRBV4-1; j_call: TRBJ1-5; clone_size: once; d_call: -; cdr3_aa: CASSQVWVRPARDSNQPQHF; cdr3_nt: TGCGCCAGCAGCCAAGTATGGGTTCGACCCGCGAGAGATAGCAATCAGCCCCAGCATTTT
v_call: TRBV11-2; j_call: TRBJ2-3; clone_size: -; d_call: TRBD2; cdr3_aa: CASSLNQRGTQYF; cdr3_nt: TGTGCCAGCAGCCTTAACCAGCGGGGTACGCAGTATTTT
v_call: TRBV19; j_call: TRBJ1-5; clone_size: few; d_call: -; cdr3_aa: CASSIRGQPQHF; cdr3_nt: TGTGCCAGTAGTATCCGGGGTCAGCCCCAGCATTTT
v_call: TRBV7-9; j_call: TRBJ2-7; clone_size: -; d_call: TRBD1; cdr3_aa: CASSSGQEPYEQYF; cdr3_nt: TGTGCCAGCAGCTCAGGACAGGAACCCTACGAGCAGTACTTC
v_call: TRBV30; j_call: TRBJ2-2; clone_size: -; d_call: TRBD2; cdr3_aa: CAWSVPGGPWAGELFF; cdr3_nt: TGTGCCTGGAGTGTACCGGGAGGGCCTTGGGCCGGGGAGCTGTTTTTT
v_call: TRBV6-5; j_call: TRBJ1-5; clone_size: -; d_call: -; cdr3_aa: CASSYSMQLRQPQHF; cdr3_nt: TGTGCCAGCAGTTACTCGATGCAGCTCCGGCAGCCCCAGCATTTT
v_call: TRBV19; j_call: TRBJ2-2; clone_size: -; d_call: -; cdr3_aa: CASSIALGRGELFF; cdr3_nt: TGTGCCAGTAGTATAGCCCTCGGGCGGGGGGAGCTGTTTTTT
v_call: TRBV28; j_call: TRBJ1-6; clone_size: -; d_call: TRBD1; cdr3_aa: CASRPGQGGSSPLHF; cdr3_nt: TGTGCCAGCAGGCCGGGACAGGGAGGAAGCTCACCCCTCCACTTT
v_call: TRBV21-1; j_call: TRBJ2-7; clone_size: -; d_call: -; cdr3_aa: CASSLRGRSSYEQYF; cdr3_nt: TGTGCCAGCAGCCTTAGAGGGAGGAGCTCCTACGAGCAGTACTTC
v_call: TRBV28; j_call: TRBJ2-7; clone_size: -; d_call: TRBD2; cdr3_aa: CASSFGAGGPTCEQYF; cdr3_nt: TGTGCCAGCAGTTTTGGAGCGGGAGGGCCAACATGCGAGCAGTACTTC